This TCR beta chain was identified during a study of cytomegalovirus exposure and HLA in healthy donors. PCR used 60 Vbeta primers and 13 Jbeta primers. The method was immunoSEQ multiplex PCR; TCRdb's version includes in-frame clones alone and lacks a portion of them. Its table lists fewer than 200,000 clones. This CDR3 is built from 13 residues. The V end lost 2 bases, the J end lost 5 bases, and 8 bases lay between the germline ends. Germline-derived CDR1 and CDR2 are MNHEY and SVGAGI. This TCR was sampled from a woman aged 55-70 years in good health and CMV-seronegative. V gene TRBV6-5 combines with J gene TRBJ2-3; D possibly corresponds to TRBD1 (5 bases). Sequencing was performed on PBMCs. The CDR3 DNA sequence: TGTGCCAGCAGTTACGCAGGGTTAGATACGCAGTATTTT. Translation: CASSYAGLDTQYF.